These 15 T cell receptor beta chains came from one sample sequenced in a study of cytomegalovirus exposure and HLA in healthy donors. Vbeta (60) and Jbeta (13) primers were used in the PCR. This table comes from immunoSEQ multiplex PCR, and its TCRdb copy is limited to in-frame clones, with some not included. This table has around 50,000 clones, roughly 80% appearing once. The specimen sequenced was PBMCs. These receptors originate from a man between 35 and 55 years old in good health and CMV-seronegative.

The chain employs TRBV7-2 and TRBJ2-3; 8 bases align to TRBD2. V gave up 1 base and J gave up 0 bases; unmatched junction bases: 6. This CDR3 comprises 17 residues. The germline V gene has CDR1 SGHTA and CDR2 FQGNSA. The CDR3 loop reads CASSLVGGGGSTDTQYF. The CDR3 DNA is TGTGCCAGCAGCTTAGTTGGGGGCGGGGGGAGCACAGATACGCAGTATTTT.

The CDR3 loop is CASSVQAFSYEQYF. CDR3 DNA sequence: TGTGCCAGCAGTGTACAGGCCTTTTCCTACGAGCAGTACTTC. The rearrangement uses TRBV9 and TRBJ2-7; D is perhaps TRBD1 (5 bases). In germline, CDR1 is SGDLS, CDR2 YYNGEE. Trimming pared 5 bases from V and 1 base from J, leaving 13 bases between. This CDR3 is built from 14 residues.

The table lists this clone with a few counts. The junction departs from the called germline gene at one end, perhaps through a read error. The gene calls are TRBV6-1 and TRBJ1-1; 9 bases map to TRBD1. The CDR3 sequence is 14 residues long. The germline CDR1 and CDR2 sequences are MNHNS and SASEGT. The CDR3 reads CASSEDRGWTEAFF. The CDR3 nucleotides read TGTGCCAGCAGCGAAGACAGGGGGTGGACTGAAGCTTTCTTT.

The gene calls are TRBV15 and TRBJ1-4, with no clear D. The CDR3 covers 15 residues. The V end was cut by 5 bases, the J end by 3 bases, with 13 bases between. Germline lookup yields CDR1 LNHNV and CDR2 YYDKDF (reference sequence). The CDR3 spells CATSYTRAANEKLFF. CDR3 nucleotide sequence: TGTGCCACCAGCTATACACGAGCGGCTAATGAAAAACTGTTTTTT.

DNA for the CDR3: TGTGCCAGTCGCCGGGACTACGAGCAGTACTTC. It codes for CASRRDYEQYF. The V call is TRBV19, the J call TRBJ2-7, with TRBD2 as a possible D gene (5 bases). In germline, CDR1 is LNHDA, CDR2 SQIVND (reference sequence). Trimming pared 8 bases from V and 3 bases from J, leaving 8 bases between. This CDR3 is built from 11 residues. Together with reference TRBV19 and TRBJ2-7, the CDR3 gives the full variable domain: DGGITQSPKYLFRKEGQNVTLSCEQNLNHDAMYWYRQDPGQGLRLIYYSQIVNDFQKGDIAEGYSVSREKKESFPLTVTSAQKNPTAFYLCASRRDYEQYFGPGTRLTVT.

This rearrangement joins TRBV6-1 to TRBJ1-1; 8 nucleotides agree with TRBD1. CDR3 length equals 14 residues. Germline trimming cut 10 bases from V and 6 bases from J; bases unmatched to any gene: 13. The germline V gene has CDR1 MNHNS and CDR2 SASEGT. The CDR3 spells CAISDRARTAEAFF. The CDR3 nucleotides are TGTGCCATTTCGGACAGGGCGCGAACGGCTGAAGCTTTCTTT.

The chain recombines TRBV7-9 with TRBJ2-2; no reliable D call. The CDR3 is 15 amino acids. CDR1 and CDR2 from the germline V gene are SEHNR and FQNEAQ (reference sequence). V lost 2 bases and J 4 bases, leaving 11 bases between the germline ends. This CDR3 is CASSLIVQSTGELFF. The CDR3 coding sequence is TGTGCCAGCAGCTTAATAGTTCAATCCACCGGGGAGCTGTTTTTT.

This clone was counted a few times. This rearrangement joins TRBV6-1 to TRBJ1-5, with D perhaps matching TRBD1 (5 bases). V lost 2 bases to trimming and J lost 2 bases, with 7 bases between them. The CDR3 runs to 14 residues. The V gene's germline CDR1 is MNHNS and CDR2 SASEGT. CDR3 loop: CASSEPGGNQPQHF. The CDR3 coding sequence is TGTGCCAGCAGTGAACCGGGGGGCAATCAGCCCCAGCATTTT.

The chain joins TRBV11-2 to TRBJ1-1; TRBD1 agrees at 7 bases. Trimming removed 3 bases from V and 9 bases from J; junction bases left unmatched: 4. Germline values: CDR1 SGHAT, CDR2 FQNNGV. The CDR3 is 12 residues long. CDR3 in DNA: TGTGCCAGCAGCTTTGACAGGGACCAAGCTTTCTTT. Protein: CASSFDRDQAFF.

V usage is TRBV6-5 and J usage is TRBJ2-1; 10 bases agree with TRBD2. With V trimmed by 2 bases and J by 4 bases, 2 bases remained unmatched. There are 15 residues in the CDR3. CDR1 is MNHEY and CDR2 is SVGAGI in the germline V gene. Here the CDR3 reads CASSYTSGTYNEQFF. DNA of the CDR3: TGTGCCAGCAGTTACACTAGCGGGACTTACAATGAGCAGTTCTTC.

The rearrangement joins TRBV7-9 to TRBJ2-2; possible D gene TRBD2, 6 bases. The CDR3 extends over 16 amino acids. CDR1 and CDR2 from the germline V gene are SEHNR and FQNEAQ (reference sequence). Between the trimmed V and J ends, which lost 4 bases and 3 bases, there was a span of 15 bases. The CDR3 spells CASSSPGLLDTGELFF. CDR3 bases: TGTGCCAGCAGCTCTCCGGGACTCCTGGACACCGGGGAGCTGTTTTTT.

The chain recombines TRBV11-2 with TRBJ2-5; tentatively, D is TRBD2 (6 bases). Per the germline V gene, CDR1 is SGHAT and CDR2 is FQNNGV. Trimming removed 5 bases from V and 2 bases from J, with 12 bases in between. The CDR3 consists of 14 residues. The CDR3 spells CASSRGTHQETQYF. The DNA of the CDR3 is TGTGCCAGCAGCCGGGGGACTCATCAAGAGACCCAGTACTTC. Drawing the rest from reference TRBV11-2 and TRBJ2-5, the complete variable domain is EAGVAQSPRYKIIEKRQSVAFWCNPISGHATLYWYQQILGQGPKLLIQFQNNGVVDDSQLPKDRFSAERLKGVDSTLKIQPAKLEDSAVYLCASSRGTHQETQYFGPGTRLLVL.

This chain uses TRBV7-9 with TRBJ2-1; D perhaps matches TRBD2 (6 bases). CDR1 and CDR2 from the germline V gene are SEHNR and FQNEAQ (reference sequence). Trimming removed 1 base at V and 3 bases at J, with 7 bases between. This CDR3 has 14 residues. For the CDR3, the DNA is TGTGCCAGCAGCTTAGGGACTAACTACAATGAGCAGTTCTTC. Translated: CASSLGTNYNEQFF.

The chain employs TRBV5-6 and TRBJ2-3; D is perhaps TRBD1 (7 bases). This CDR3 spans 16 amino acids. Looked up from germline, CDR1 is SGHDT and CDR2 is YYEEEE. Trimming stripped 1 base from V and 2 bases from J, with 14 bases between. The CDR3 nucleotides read TGTGCCAGCAGCTTGAGTTCCAGGGGGGACACAGATACGCAGTATTTT. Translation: CASSLSSRGDTDTQYF. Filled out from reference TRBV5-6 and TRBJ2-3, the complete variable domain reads DAGVTQSPTHLIKTRGQQVTLRCSPKSGHDTVSWYQQALGQGPQFIFQYYEEEERQRGNFPDRFSGHQFPNYSSELNVNALLLGDSALYLCASSLSSRGDTDTQYFGPGTRLTVL.

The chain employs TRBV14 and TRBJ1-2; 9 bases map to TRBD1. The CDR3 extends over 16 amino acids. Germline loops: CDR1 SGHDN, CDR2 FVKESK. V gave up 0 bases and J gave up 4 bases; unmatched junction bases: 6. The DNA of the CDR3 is TGTGCCAGCAGCCAAGATGGATGGGGACAGGGCTATGGCTACACCTTC. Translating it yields CASSQDGWGQGYGYTF.